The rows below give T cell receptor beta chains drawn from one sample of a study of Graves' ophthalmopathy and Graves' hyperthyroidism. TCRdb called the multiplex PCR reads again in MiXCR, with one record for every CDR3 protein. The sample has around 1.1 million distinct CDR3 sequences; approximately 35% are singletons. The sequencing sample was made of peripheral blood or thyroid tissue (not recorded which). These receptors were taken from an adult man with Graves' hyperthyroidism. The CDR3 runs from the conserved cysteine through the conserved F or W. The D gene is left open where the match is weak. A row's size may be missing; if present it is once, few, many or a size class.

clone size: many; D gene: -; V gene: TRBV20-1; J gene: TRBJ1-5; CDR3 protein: CSARVPGSNQPQHF; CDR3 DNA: TGCAGTGCTAGAGTGCCCGGGAGCAATCAGCCCCAGCATTTT
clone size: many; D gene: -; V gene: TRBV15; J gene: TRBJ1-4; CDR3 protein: CATSRDRVNEKLFF; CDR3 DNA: TGTGCCACCAGCAGAGACAGGGTGAATGAAAAACTGTTTTTT
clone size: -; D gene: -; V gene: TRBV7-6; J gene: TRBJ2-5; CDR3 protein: CASSPRDGGKETQYF; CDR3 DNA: TGTGCCAGCAGCCCAAGGGACGGCGGGAAAGAGACCCAGTACTTC
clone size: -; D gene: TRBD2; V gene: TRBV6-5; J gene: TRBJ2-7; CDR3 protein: CASSSTSGRITYEQYF; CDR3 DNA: TGTGCCAGCAGCTCTACCAGCGGGAGAATCACCTACGAGCAGTACTTC
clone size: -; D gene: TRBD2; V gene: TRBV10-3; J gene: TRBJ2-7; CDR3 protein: CATRPGGGTYEQYF; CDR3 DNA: TGTGCCACTCGCCCCGGGGGGGGGACCTACGAGCAGTACTTC
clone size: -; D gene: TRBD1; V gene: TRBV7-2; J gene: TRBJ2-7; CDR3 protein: CASSHTGTVSYEQYF; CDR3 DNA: TGTGCCAGCAGCCATACCGGGACAGTTTCCTACGAGCAGTACTTC
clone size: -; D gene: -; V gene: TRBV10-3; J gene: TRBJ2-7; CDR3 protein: CASNLYPTYEQYF; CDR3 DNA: TGTGCCAGCAACCTATACCCAACCTACGAGCAGTACTTC
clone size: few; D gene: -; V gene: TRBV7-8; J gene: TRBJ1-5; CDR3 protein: CASSLEPASSNQPQHF; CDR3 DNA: TGTGCCAGCAGCTTAGAGCCGGCGAGCAGCAATCAGCCCCAGCATTTT
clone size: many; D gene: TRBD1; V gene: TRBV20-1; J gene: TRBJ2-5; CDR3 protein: CSARQGMETQYF; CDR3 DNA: TGCAGTGCCCGACAGGGTATGGAGACCCAGTACTTC
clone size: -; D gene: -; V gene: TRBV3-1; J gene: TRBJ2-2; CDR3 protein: CASSQDRMTGELFF; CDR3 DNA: TGTGCCAGCAGCCAAGACAGGATGACCGGGGAGCTGTTTTTT
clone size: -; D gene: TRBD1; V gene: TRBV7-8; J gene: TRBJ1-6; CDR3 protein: CASRSGTGVNSPLHF; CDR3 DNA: TGTGCCAGCAGGTCTGGGACAGGGGTTAATTCACCCCTCCACTTT
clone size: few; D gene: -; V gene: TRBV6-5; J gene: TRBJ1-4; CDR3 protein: CASSYQTTGVNEKLFF; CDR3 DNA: TGTGCCAGCAGTTACCAGACGACAGGCGTAAATGAAAAACTGTTTTTT
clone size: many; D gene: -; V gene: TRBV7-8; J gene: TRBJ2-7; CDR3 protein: CASSLLRSYEQYF; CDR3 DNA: TGTGCCAGCAGCCTGTTAAGATCCTACGAGCAGTACTTC
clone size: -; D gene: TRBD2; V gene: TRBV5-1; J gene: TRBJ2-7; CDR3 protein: CASSLGLLAGGRREQYF; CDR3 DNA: TGCGCCAGCAGCTTGGGGCTCCTCGCGGGGGGCAGACGCGAGCAGTACTTC
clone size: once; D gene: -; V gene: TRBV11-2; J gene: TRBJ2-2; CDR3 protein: CASSRRRGGGSGELFF; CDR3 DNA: TGTGCCAGCAGCCGAAGAAGGGGGGGAGGAAGCGGGGAGCTGTTTTTT
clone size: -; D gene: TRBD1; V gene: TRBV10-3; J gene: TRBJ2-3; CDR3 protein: CAITAGGADTQYF; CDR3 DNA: TGTGCCATCACCGCAGGGGGTGCAGATACGCAGTATTTT
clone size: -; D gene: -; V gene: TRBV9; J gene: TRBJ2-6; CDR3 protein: CASSGGDAGGYVLTF; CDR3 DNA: TGTGCCAGCAGCGGCGGGGACGCCGGGGGTTACGTCCTGACTTTC
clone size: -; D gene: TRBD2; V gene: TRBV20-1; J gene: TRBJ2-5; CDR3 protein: CSATRLAGAQETQYF; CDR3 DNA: TGCAGTGCCACCAGACTAGCGGGAGCCCAAGAGACCCAGTACTTC
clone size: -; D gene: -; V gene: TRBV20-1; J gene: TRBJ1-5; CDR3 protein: CSARTDGRGQPQHF; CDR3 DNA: TGCAGTGCACGGACGGACGGCCGAGGTCAGCCCCAGCATTTT
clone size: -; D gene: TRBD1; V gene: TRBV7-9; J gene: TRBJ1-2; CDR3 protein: CASSQGQGAQGYTF; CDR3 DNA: TGTGCCAGCAGCCAGGGACAGGGGGCTCAAGGCTACACCTTC
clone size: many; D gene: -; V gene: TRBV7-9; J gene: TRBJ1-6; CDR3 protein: CASRKGDTNSPLHF; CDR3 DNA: TGTGCCAGCAGGAAAGGGGACACTAATTCACCCCTCCACTTT
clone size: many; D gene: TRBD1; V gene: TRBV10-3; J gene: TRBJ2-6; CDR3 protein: CATGQGSSRANVLTF; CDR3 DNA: TGTGCCACCGGACAGGGAAGTTCTAGGGCCAACGTCCTGACTTTC
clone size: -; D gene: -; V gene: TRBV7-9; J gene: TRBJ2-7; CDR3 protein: CASSHPPGGGGYEQYF; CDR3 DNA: TGCGCCAGCAGCCATCCTCCCGGGGGCGGAGGCTACGAGCAGTACTTC
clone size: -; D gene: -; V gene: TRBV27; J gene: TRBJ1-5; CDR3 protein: CASSQLYSNQPQHF; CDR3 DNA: TGTGCCAGCAGTCAGCTCTATAGCAATCAGCCCCAGCATTTT
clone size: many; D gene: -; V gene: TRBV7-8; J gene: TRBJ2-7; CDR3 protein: CASSLLGGGDEQYF; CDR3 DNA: TGTGCCAGCAGCTTATTGGGGGGCGGGGACGAGCAGTACTTC
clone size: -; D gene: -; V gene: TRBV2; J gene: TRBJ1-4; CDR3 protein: CASTTDGKLFF; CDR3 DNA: TGTGCCAGCACCACGGACGGAAAACTGTTTTTT
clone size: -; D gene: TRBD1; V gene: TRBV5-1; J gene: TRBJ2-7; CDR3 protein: CASSLGLTGDYEQYF; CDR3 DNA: TGCGCCAGCAGCTTGGGGCTGACAGGGGATTACGAGCAGTACTTC
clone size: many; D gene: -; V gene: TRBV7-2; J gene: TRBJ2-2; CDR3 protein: CASSLAQGSGELFF; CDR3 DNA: TGTGCCAGCAGCTTAGCGCAGGGATCCGGGGAGCTGTTTTTT
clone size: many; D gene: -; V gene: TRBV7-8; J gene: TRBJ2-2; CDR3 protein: CASSLTRQLNTGELFF; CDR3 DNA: TGTGCCAGCAGCTTAACCCGTCAGCTAAACACCGGGGAGCTGTTTTTT
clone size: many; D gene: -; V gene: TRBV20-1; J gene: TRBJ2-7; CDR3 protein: CSARDDSYEQYF; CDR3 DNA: TGCAGTGCTAGAGACGACAGCTACGAGCAGTACTTC
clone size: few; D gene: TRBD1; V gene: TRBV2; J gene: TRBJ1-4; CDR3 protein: CASSSTRTGGNEKLFF; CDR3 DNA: TGTGCCAGCAGTTCAACTCGGACAGGCGGAAATGAAAAACTGTTTTTT
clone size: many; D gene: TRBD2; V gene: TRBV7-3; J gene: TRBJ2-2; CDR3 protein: CASSLQAGVVGELFF; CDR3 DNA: TGTGCCAGCAGCTTACAGGCGGGAGTGGTCGGGGAGCTGTTTTTT
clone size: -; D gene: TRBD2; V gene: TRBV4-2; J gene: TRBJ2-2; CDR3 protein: CASSPSELAIGELFF; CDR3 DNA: TGTGCCAGCAGCCCCTCAGAACTAGCGATCGGGGAGCTGTTTTTT
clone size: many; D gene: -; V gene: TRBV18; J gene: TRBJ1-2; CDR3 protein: CASSRSEPYGYTF; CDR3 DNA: TGTGCCAGCTCACGATCCGAACCCTATGGCTACACCTTC
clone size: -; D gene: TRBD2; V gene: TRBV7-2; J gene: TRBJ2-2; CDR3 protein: CASSSAGAGPGELFF; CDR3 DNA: TGTGCCAGCAGCTCAGCGGGAGCGGGGCCCGGGGAGCTGTTTTTT
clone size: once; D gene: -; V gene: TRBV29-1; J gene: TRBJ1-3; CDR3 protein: CSVVGRGNTIYF; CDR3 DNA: TGCAGCGTTGTGGGCAGGGGAAACACCATATATTTT
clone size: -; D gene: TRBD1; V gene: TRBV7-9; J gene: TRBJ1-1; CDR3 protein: CASRIGTGVLRSTEAFF; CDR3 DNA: TGTGCCAGCAGGATTGGGACAGGGGTTCTTCGGAGTACTGAAGCTTTCTTT
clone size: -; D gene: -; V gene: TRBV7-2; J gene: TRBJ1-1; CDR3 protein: CASSTYMNTEAFF; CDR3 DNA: TGTGCCAGCAGCACCTACATGAACACTGAAGCTTTCTTT
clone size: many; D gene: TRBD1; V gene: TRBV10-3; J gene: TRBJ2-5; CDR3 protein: CASSPDRGRGETQYF; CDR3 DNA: TGTGCCAGCAGTCCGGACAGGGGGCGAGGAGAGACCCAGTACTTC
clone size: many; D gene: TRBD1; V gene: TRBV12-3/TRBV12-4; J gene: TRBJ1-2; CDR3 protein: CASSLVGQANYGYTF; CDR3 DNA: TGTGCCAGCAGTCTAGTTGGACAGGCTAACTATGGCTACACCTTC